A selection of T cell receptor beta chains follows, all from one sample in a study of T cell changes during pregnancy in multiple sclerosis. Assay used: immunoSEQ multiplex PCR; TCRdb lists only in-frame clones, some missing. Here the sample spans under 50,000 clones, 95% being singletons. Specimen: CD8+ T cells from peripheral blood mononuclear cells, collected in the first trimester of pregnancy. These receptor sequences come from a female donor with multiple sclerosis, enrolled in a pregnancy study. The CDR3 runs from the conserved cysteine through the conserved F or W. A D gene is named only where the DNA matches it firmly. Clone size is given for some rows only: seen once, a few or many times, or a class if the clone is expanded.

V: TRBV4-2
J: TRBJ2-7
D: TRBD2
length: 16
size: NA
DNA: TGTGCCAGCAGCCCCCAGGAGCGGGAGACTTCCTACGAGCAGTACTTC
CDR3: CASSPQERETSYEQYF

V: TRBV7-3
J: TRBJ2-2
D: NA
length: 13
size: NA
DNA: TGTGCCAGCAGCCCGGACATTTCCGGGGAGCTGTTTTTT
CDR3: CASSPDISGELFF

V: TRBV28
J: TRBJ2-3
D: TRBD2
length: 15
size: once
DNA: TGTGCCAGCAGTCCCCTGACTAGCGGCACAGATACGCAGTATTTT
CDR3: CASSPLTSGTDTQYF

V: TRBV11-2
J: TRBJ2-7
D: NA
length: 16
size: NA
DNA: TGTGCCAGCAGCCCGAGGGGGGGGCGATTCGCCTACGAGCAGTACTTC
CDR3: CASSPRGGRFAYEQYF

V: TRBV4-1
J: TRBJ1-2
D: NA
length: 14
size: NA
DNA: TGCGCCAGCAGCCAAGAGGGCAGACACTATGGCTACACCTTC
CDR3: CASSQEGRHYGYTF

V: TRBV9
J: TRBJ2-7
D: TRBD1
length: 16
size: NA
DNA: TGTGCCAGCAGCGTAGATCCGGGACAGGGGGCCTACGAGCAGTACTTC
CDR3: CASSVDPGQGAYEQYF

V: TRBV9
J: TRBJ1-5
D: TRBD1
length: 15
size: NA
DNA: TGTGCCAGCAGCGTAGGGACAGGGGACAATCAGCCCCAGCATTTT
CDR3: CASSVGTGDNQPQHF

V: TRBV5-1
J: TRBJ1-5
D: NA
length: 16
size: NA
DNA: TGCGCCAGCAGCTTCTACCCTGATAATAGCAATCAGCCCCAGCATTTT
CDR3: CASSFYPDNSNQPQHF

V: TRBV5-6
J: TRBJ2-7
D: NA
length: 13
size: NA
DNA: TGTGCCAGCAGCTTTGGCAGGGCTGACGAGCAGTACTTC
CDR3: CASSFGRADEQYF

V: TRBV2
J: TRBJ1-4
D: TRBD1
length: 13
size: NA
DNA: TGTGCCATAAGATGGACAGGGAATGAAAAACTGTTTTTT
CDR3: CAIRWTGNEKLFF

V: TRBV7-9
J: TRBJ1-2
D: NA
length: 16
size: NA
DNA: TGTGCCAGCAGCCCCACCGCCGGGGGGCACAACTATGGCTACACCTTC
CDR3: CASSPTAGGHNYGYTF

V: TRBV7-9
J: TRBJ2-7
D: TRBD2
length: 14
size: NA
DNA: TGTGCCAGCAGCTTTACTAGCGGGAGCGACGAGCAGTACTTC
CDR3: CASSFTSGSDEQYF

V: TRBV19
J: TRBJ2-7
D: TRBD2
length: 14
size: NA
DNA: TGTGCCAGTAGCCCGGGGGGTAGGTTTAACGAGCAGTACTTC
CDR3: CASSPGGRFNEQYF

V: TRBV5-1
J: TRBJ2-7
D: NA
length: 13
size: NA
DNA: TGCGCCATTCCGCCCGCGCCCCCCTACGAGCAGTACTTC
CDR3: CAIPPAPPYEQYF

V: TRBV4-3
J: TRBJ2-7
D: NA
length: 13
size: NA
DNA: TGCGCCAGCAGCCACCGGCGGTCAGACGAGCAGTACTTC
CDR3: CASSHRRSDEQYF

V: TRBV4-2
J: TRBJ2-2
D: TRBD2
length: 17
size: NA
DNA: TGTGCCAGCAGCCAACATTGGACTAGCGGGAGTACCGGGGAGCTGTTTTTT
CDR3: CASSQHWTSGSTGELFF

V: TRBV15
J: TRBJ1-1
D: NA
length: 13
size: NA
DNA: TGTGCCACCAGGTTGGGGGGGGACACTGAAGCTTTCTTT
CDR3: CATRLGGDTEAFF

V: TRBV27
J: TRBJ2-7
D: NA
length: 12
size: NA
DNA: TGTGCCAGCAGTTTTCGGGTGGGCGAGCAGTACTTC
CDR3: CASSFRVGEQYF

V: TRBV4-1
J: TRBJ2-7
D: TRBD1
length: 14
size: NA
DNA: TGCGCCAGCAGCCGGCAGGGGGCATCCTACGAGCAGTACTTC
CDR3: CASSRQGASYEQYF

V: TRBV7-9
J: TRBJ1-4
D: TRBD1
length: 14
size: NA
DNA: TGTGCCAGCAGCGCGACAGGGACTAATGAAAAACTGTTTTTT
CDR3: CASSATGTNEKLFF

V: TRBV7-6
J: TRBJ1-1
D: NA
length: 15
size: NA
DNA: TGTGCCAGCAGCTTCACCGACAGGATGAACACTGAAGCTTTCTTT
CDR3: CASSFTDRMNTEAFF

V: TRBV7-9
J: TRBJ2-3
D: NA
length: 12
size: NA
DNA: TGTGCGTGGACAGGACTAACAGATACGCAGTATTTT
CDR3: CAWTGLTDTQYF

V: TRBV4-2
J: TRBJ1-2
D: NA
length: 15
size: NA
DNA: TGTGCCAGCGGCGGGCTAAACCCTTCTAACTATGGCTACACCTTC
CDR3: CASGGLNPSNYGYTF

V: TRBV5-4
J: TRBJ2-3
D: NA
length: 14
size: NA
DNA: TGTGCCAGCAGCTTCCTAGCACGCACAGATACGCAGTATTTT
CDR3: CASSFLARTDTQYF

V: TRBV6-9
J: TRBJ2-7
D: NA
length: 19
size: NA
DNA: TGTGCCAGCAGCAACATGGGGGGGCGAATTTCCCCACCGCCCTACGAGCAGTACTTC
CDR3: CASSNMGGRISPPPYEQYF

V: TRBV9
J: TRBJ1-1
D: NA
length: 13
size: NA
DNA: TGTGCCAGCAGCGTAGAGTCAGTTGGTGAAGCTTTCTTT
CDR3: CASSVESVGEAFF

V: TRBV5-1
J: TRBJ2-7
D: NA
length: 16
size: NA
DNA: TGCGCCAGCAGCTTGGAGCGTTTGTCAGTACCCTACGAGCAGTACTTC
CDR3: CASSLERLSVPYEQYF

V: TRBV19
J: TRBJ1-5
D: TRBD1
length: 16
size: NA
DNA: TGTGCCAGTAGTATAATGGGGGGCAGGGGGAATCAGCCCCAGCATTTT
CDR3: CASSIMGGRGNQPQHF

V: TRBV19
J: TRBJ2-7
D: TRBD1
length: 15
size: NA
DNA: TGTGCCAGTAGCTGGGGACAGGGAGGCTCCTACGAGCAGTACTTC
CDR3: CASSWGQGGSYEQYF

V: TRBV6-5
J: TRBJ2-3
D: TRBD2
length: 14
size: NA
DNA: TGTGCCAGCAGTTACTCGACTAGCCCAGATACGCAGTATTTT
CDR3: CASSYSTSPDTQYF

V: TRBV27
J: TRBJ1-2
D: NA
length: 15
size: NA
DNA: TGTGCCAGCAGTTTATCGGGCGGGTCGTTGTATGGCTACACCTTC
CDR3: CASSLSGGSLYGYTF

V: TRBV29-1
J: TRBJ1-4
D: NA
length: 14
size: NA
DNA: TGCAGCGTTGAACCAGGGATTAGCGGAGAAAAACTGTTTTTT
CDR3: CSVEPGISGEKLFF

V: TRBV4-1
J: TRBJ1-2
D: NA
length: 15
size: NA
DNA: TGCGCCAGCAGCCAAGTCAACAGACGAAACTATGGCTACACCTTC
CDR3: CASSQVNRRNYGYTF

V: TRBV19
J: TRBJ2-7
D: TRBD1
length: 14
size: once
DNA: TGTGCCAGTAGTATAGTCGCGACAGGGAACGAGCAGTACTTC
CDR3: CASSIVATGNEQYF

V: TRBV7-6
J: TRBJ2-6
D: TRBD2
length: 17
size: NA
DNA: TGTGCCAGCAGCTTGCTAGCGGTTCAAGTGGGGGCCAACGTCCTGACTTTC
CDR3: CASSLLAVQVGANVLTF

V: TRBV7-9
J: TRBJ2-7
D: TRBD2
length: 17
size: NA
DNA: TGTGCCAGCAGCCCTCAGGGACTAGCGGGAGGGGCCGGCGAGCAGTACTTC
CDR3: CASSPQGLAGGAGEQYF

V: TRBV28
J: TRBJ2-1
D: NA
length: 15
size: NA
DNA: TGTGCCAGCAGTTTTGCGGGGCCCGTACCAAATGAGCAGTTCTTC
CDR3: CASSFAGPVPNEQFF

V: TRBV19
J: TRBJ2-1
D: TRBD2
length: 14
size: NA
DNA: TGTGCCAGTAGTCCAGGGACTAGCCTAGATGAGCAGTTCTTC
CDR3: CASSPGTSLDEQFF

V: TRBV7-8
J: TRBJ2-1
D: TRBD2
length: 15
size: NA
DNA: TGTGCCAGCAGCGTAGGACTAGCGGGAGGGTACGAGCAGTTCTTC
CDR3: CASSVGLAGGYEQFF

V: TRBV28
J: TRBJ2-7
D: TRBD1
length: 15
size: NA
DNA: TGTGCCAGCAGTTCGGGACAGGGGGCTTCCTACGAGCAGTACTTC
CDR3: CASSSGQGASYEQYF

V: TRBV28
J: TRBJ1-1
D: TRBD1
length: 14
size: NA
DNA: TGTGCCAGCAGTTTAAGGACAGGGTACACTGAAGCTTTCTTT
CDR3: CASSLRTGYTEAFF

V: TRBV4-3
J: TRBJ2-3
D: TRBD1
length: 16
size: NA
DNA: TGCGCCAGCAGCCAGACGGGACAGGGAAACGCAGATACGCAGTATTTT
CDR3: CASSQTGQGNADTQYF

V: TRBV19
J: TRBJ2-7
D: TRBD1
length: 13
size: NA
DNA: TGTGCCAGTAGTACCGGGACAGGGAACGAGCAGTACTTC
CDR3: CASSTGTGNEQYF

V: TRBV5-1
J: TRBJ2-1
D: TRBD1
length: 13
size: NA
DNA: TGCGCCAGCCGGGACAGCCTCTACAATGAGCAGTTCTTC
CDR3: CASRDSLYNEQFF

V: TRBV28
J: TRBJ2-7
D: NA
length: 15
size: NA
DNA: TGTGCCAGCAGTTTATCTGAGTTCCCCCCCTACGAGCAGTACTTC
CDR3: CASSLSEFPPYEQYF

V: TRBV7-8
J: TRBJ2-7
D: TRBD1
length: 14
size: NA
DNA: TGTGCCAGCAGCAACCTAAACAGGGGTGGGGAGCAGTACTTC
CDR3: CASSNLNRGGEQYF

V: TRBV30
J: TRBJ2-1
D: NA
length: 13
size: NA
DNA: TGTGCCTGCACCGGGACTCTCTACAATGAGCAGTTCTTC
CDR3: CACTGTLYNEQFF

V: TRBV5-4
J: TRBJ1-2
D: NA
length: 14
size: NA
DNA: TGTGCCAGCAGCTTCGCGGGGGGGTCTTCGGGCTACACCTTC
CDR3: CASSFAGGSSGYTF

V: TRBV4-2
J: TRBJ2-2
D: TRBD2
length: 17
size: NA
DNA: TGTGCCAGCAGCCAAGATTTCAGCGGGAGGGCCCCCGGGGAGCTGTTTTTT
CDR3: CASSQDFSGRAPGELFF

V: TRBV28
J: TRBJ2-5
D: TRBD1
length: 14
size: NA
DNA: TGTGCCAGCATGGTAGGACAGGGTCAAGAGACCCAGTACTTC
CDR3: CASMVGQGQETQYF

V: TRBV5-6
J: TRBJ2-1
D: NA
length: 15
size: NA
DNA: TGTGCCAGCAGCTTGGACGGGATGTCCTACAATGAGCAGTTCTTC
CDR3: CASSLDGMSYNEQFF

V: TRBV7-3
J: TRBJ2-1
D: NA
length: 11
size: NA
DNA: TGTGCCAGCAGCCGCGGTTATGAGCAGTTCTTC
CDR3: CASSRGYEQFF

V: TRBV5-6
J: TRBJ2-7
D: NA
length: 14
size: NA
DNA: TGTGCCAGCAGCTTGGGAAGGGGCCATTACGAGCAGTACTTC
CDR3: CASSLGRGHYEQYF